Below are 3 T cell receptor beta chains sequenced from a single sample in a study of Ad26.COV2.S vaccination and SARS-CoV-2 variants. As for treatment: around 19 received Ad26.COV2.S at low or high dose, single or two shots; 5 received placebo; per-sample allocation not given. The samples were gathered on day 63 after the first injection of vaccine or placebo. Sequencing was performed with immunoSEQ multiplex PCR; in TCRdb, only in-frame clones are kept and a portion is missing. The sample records some 400,000 clones, 75% to 90% being singletons. Here the sequenced sample was peripheral blood, taken in a trial of Ad26.COV2.S vaccine versus placebo. The receptors shown here come from a person aged 18-65 years who received the Ad26.COV2.S COVID-19 vaccine or a placebo.

The V call is TRBV7-7, the J call TRBJ1-6; TRBD1 agrees at 8 bases. CDR1 and CDR2 from the germline V gene are SSHAT and FNYEAQ (reference sequence). This CDR3 is built from 16 residues. The J segment lost 6 bases and the V segment lost 1 base, leaving 5 bases of the junction unmatched. CDR3 in amino acids: CASSLVGQGPNSPLHF. Written as DNA, the CDR3 is TGTGCCAGCAGCTTAGTAGGACAGGGCCCTAATTCACCCCTCCACTTT.

This clone was recorded only once. This chain connects TRBV2 to TRBJ2-7, with 10 bases lining up with TRBD1. The V gene end was trimmed by 6 bases and the J gene end by 1 base; junction bases not matched to a gene: 3. Germline lookup yields CDR1 SNHLY and CDR2 FYNNEI. The CDR3 is made up of 14 amino acids. CDR3 protein: CASSRDRGSYEQYF. The DNA for the CDR3 is TGTGCCAGCAGCCGGGACAGGGGTTCCTACGAGCAGTACTTC.

The chain links TRBV7-3 to TRBJ1-1; D gene uncertain. Trimming took off 6 bases at V and 3 bases at J, with 11 bases between the two ends. Per the germline V gene, CDR1 is SGHTA and CDR2 is FQGTGA. The CDR3 is 13 residues long. In nucleotides, the CDR3 is TGTGCCAGCAGTGTGGGGAGTGACACTGAAGCTTTCTTT. It encodes CASSVGSDTEAFF.